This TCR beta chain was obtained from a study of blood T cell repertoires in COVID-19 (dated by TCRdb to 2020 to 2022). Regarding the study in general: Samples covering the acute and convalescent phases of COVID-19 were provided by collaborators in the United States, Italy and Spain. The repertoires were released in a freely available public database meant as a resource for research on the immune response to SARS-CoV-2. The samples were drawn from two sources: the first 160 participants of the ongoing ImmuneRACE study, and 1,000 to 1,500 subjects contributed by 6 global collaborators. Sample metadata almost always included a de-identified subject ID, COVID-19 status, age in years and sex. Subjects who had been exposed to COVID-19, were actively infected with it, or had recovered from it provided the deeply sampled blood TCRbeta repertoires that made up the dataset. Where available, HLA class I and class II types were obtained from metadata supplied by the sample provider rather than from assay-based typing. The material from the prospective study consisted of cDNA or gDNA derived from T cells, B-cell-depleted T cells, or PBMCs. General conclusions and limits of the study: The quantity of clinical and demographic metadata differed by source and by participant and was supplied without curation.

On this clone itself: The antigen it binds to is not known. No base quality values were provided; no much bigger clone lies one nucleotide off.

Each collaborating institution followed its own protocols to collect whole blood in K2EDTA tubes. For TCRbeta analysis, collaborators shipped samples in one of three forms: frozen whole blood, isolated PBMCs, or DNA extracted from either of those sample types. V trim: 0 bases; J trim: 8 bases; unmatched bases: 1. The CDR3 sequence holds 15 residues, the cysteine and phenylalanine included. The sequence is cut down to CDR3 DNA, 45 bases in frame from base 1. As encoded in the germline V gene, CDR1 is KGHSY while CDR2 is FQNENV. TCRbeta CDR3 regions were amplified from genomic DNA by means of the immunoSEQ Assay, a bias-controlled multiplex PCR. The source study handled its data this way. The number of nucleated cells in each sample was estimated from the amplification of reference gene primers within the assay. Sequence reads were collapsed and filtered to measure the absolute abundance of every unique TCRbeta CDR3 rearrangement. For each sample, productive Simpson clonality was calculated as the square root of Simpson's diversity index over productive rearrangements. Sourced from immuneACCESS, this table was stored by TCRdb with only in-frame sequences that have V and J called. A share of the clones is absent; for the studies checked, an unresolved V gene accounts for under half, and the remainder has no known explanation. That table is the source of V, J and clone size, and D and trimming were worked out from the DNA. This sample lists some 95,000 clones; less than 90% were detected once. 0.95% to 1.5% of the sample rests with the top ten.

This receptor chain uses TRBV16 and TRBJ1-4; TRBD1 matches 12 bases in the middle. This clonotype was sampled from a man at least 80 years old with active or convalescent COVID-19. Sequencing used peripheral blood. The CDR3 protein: CASSQSGTGGEKLFF. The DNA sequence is TGTGCCAGCAGCCAATCCGGGACAGGGGGCGAAAAACTGTTTTTT. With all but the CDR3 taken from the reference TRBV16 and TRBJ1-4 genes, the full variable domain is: GEEVAQTPKHLVRGEGQKAKLYCAPIKGHSYVFWYQQVLKNEFKFLISFQNENVFDETGMPKERFSAKCLPNSPCSLEIQATKLEDSAVYFCASSQSGTGGEKLFFGSGTQLSVL.